Each of the 32 T cell receptor beta chains below was sequenced from the same sample in a study of tumor and adjacent non-tumor tissue in lung cancer. A modified ARM-PCR protocol with three rounds of nested PCR amplified TCRbeta. In TCRdb, the multiplex PCR reads were re-called with MiXCR into one record per CDR3 protein. The sample has 90,000 to 100,000 distinct CDR3 sequences; 75% to 90% are singletons. The template was RNA from unsorted bulk tissue. Distant lung tissue was collected more than 3 cm away from the tumor edge. The specimen was distant non-tumor lung tissue. These TCRs come from a man aged 55 to 69 with small cell lung cancer.

The J gene is TRBJ2-1, the V gene TRBV5-4, with 15 bases that match TRBD2. V dropped 7 bases and J dropped 11; count of bases not matched to a gene: 13. There are 16 residues in the CDR3. The germline V gene has CDR1 SGHNT and CDR2 YYREEE (reference sequence). This CDR3 is CASSPRTSGRANKQFF. Here the CDR3 DNA reads TGTGCCAGCTCCCCTCGGACTAGCGGGAGGGCTAATAAGCAGTTCTTC.

Regarding this clonotype: A read error may explain this, as a much larger clone is one base away. The chain carries TRBV20-1 and TRBJ2-1, with D maybe TRBD1 (6 bases). V was clipped by 2 bases and J by 8 bases, with 16 bases between them. The germline V gene encodes CDR1 DFQATT and CDR2 SNEGSKA (reference sequence). The length of the CDR3 is 14 residues. In DNA, the CDR3 is TGCAGTGCTAGAAGGACAGCGCCCCCCGATGAGCAGTTCTTC. Amino acid sequence: CSARRTAPPDEQFF.

Remarks on this clonotype: At one of its ends the junction is not consistent with the germline gene, which may arise from a read error. The chain is built from TRBV6-1 and TRBJ1-5; TRBD1 is a possible D gene (5 bases). The CDR3 consists of 13 residues. Germline lookup yields CDR1 MNHNS and CDR2 SASEGT. Here the CDR3 reads CASKGGPGQPQHF. CDR3 nucleotides: TGTGCCAGCAAGGGCGGACCGGGGCAGCCCCAACATTTT.

A note on this clonotype: One end of the junction fails to match germline, which may point to a read error. This chain connects TRBV6-1 to TRBJ1-1, with 8 bases fitting TRBD1. The CDR3 contains 13 residues. Germline V CDR1 and CDR2: MNHNS, SASEGT. In nucleotides, the CDR3 is TGTGCCAGCACCAGGACAGGGTGGAATGAAGCTTCCTTT. It codes for CASTRTGWNEASF.

This clonotype was picked up many times. The genes are TRBV28 and TRBJ2-5; 9 bases align to TRBD1. With V trimmed by 7 bases and J by 2 bases, 14 bases remained unmatched. Per the germline V gene, CDR1 is MDHEN and CDR2 is SYDVKM. This CDR3 is 17 amino acids long. The CDR3 sequence is CASTSWTGARRQETQYF. As DNA, the CDR3 is TGTGCCAGCACTTCGTGGACAGGGGCCAGGAGGCAAGAGACCCAGTACTTC. Together with reference TRBV28 and TRBJ2-5, the CDR3 gives the full variable domain: DVKVTQSSRYLVKRTGEKVFLECVQDMDHENMFWYRQDPGLGLRLIYFSYDVKMKEKGDIPEGYSVSREKKERFSLILESASTNQTSMYLCASTSWTGARRQETQYFGPGTRLLVL.

A word on this clonotype: One end of the junction is discordant with germline, which a read error may explain. The rearrangement links TRBV14 to TRBJ2-1; TRBD2 might be the D (6 bases). Germline V gene lookup returns CDR1 SGHDN and CDR2 FVKESK. The CDR3 is 16 residues long. The CDR3 DNA follows: TGTGCTAGCACCCAAGGGCGGAGGGTCCTACTGGATGAGCAGTTCTTC. It is translated as CASTQGRRVLLDEQFF.

This sequence joins TRBV6-5 and TRBJ1-4; D might be TRBD1 (5 bases). CDR3 length equals 16 residues. V gave up 0 bases and J gave up 7 bases, with 15 bases separating them. The germline gives CDR1 MNHEY, CDR2 SVGAGI. Written as DNA, the CDR3 is TGTGCCAGCAGTTACTCGGTCCCGGCCAGGGCTGAAAAACTGTTTTTT. Encoded protein: CASSYSVPARAEKLFF.

This clonotype appeared a few times. This may be a read error: a much more frequent sequence differs by one nucleotide. The V gene is TRBV6-5, the J gene TRBJ2-1; D is ambiguous. The V end was cut by 0 bases, the J end by 7 bases, with 13 bases between. In germline, CDR1 is MNHEY, CDR2 SVGAGI. The CDR3 loop spans 15 amino acids. CDR3 DNA sequence: TGTGCCAGCAGTTACTCGCAAACACTTGGGAATGAGCAGTTCTTC. Translated: CASSYSQTLGNEQFF.

This chain links TRBV11-2 with TRBJ2-7, with TRBD2 identical over 12 bases. Per germline, CDR1 SGHAT and CDR2 FQNNGV. Losses at the gene ends were 3 bases for V and 7 bases for J; bases not matched to a gene: 19. The CDR3 runs to 19 residues. The CDR3 DNA reads TGTGCCAGCAGCTTTGGGGCTAGCGGGAGGGCGAGTCTTTACTATGAGCAGTACGTC. It translates to CASSFGASGRASLYYEQYV.

Details on this clonotype: A read error may be the cause here, since a much bigger clone is one base away. The chain's CDR3 is CASSLMRGADTGELFF. The CDR3 DNA reads as TGCGCCAGCAGCTTGATGAGGGGCGCGGACACCGGGGAGCTGTTTTTT. This chain joins TRBV5-1 and TRBJ2-2, with D perhaps being TRBD1 or TRBD2 (5 bases each). Germline V gives CDR1 SGHRS, CDR2 YFSETQ. V shed 1 base and J shed 3 bases, with 13 bases lying between them. The CDR3 has 16 residues. The entire variable domain, with the rest obtained from reference TRBV5-1 and TRBJ2-2, is as follows: KAGVTQTPRYLIKTRGQQVTLSCSPISGHRSVSWYQQTPGQGLQFLFEYFSETQRNKGNFPGRFSGRQFSNSRSEMNVSTLELGDSALYLCASSLMRGADTGELFFGEGSRLTVL.

Comment on this clonotype: One end of the junction varies from germline; a read error may be responsible. This chain joins TRBV11-2 and TRBJ1-3; D is unresolved. The CDR3 has 16 residues. Germline V gives CDR1 SGHAT, CDR2 FQNNGV. In DNA, the CDR3 is TGTGCCAGTAGCTTAGCGGGCGCCTTCTCTGGAAGCACCATATATTTT. This gives the protein CASSLAGAFSGSTIYF.

The chain joins TRBV12-5 to TRBJ2-1; no firm D call. Trimming removed 4 bases from V and 6 bases from J, with 13 bases in between. Germline lookup yields CDR1 LGHNT and CDR2 FRNRAP. The CDR3 contains 14 residues. CDR3 amino acids: CASGSPAAVNEQFF. The DNA for the CDR3 is TGTGCTAGTGGTTCTCCCGCCGCCGTCAATGAGCAGTTCTTC.

Notes on this clonotype: A junction end diverges from the germline sequence, so it may reflect a read error. This chain connects TRBV20-1 to TRBJ1-1, with TRBD1 matching over 9 bases. This CDR3 is 15 amino acids long. Looked up from germline, CDR1 is DFQATT and CDR2 is SNEGSKA (reference sequence). Here the CDR3 reads CSARDPGQGNNEAFF. The CDR3 DNA reads as TGCAGTGCTAGAGATCCGGGACAGGGAAACAATGAAGCTTTCTTT.

About this clonotype: A read error may be the cause here, since a much bigger clone is one base away. The chain joins TRBV20-1 to TRBJ2-5, with a weak D call TRBD2 (6 bases). This CDR3 region has 11 residues. V lost 5 bases, J lost 4 bases, and 8 bases lay in between. CDR1 is DFQATT, CDR2 SNEGSKA, per germline (reference sequence). The CDR3 bases are TGCAGTGCTCACGGGGGAGAGACCCAGTACTTC. This gives the protein CSAHGGETQYF.

This clonotype was seen only once. The chain combines TRBV6-2 or TRBV6-3 with TRBJ2-2, with D maybe TRBD2 (5 bases). This CDR3 spans 16 amino acids. Germline V CDR1 and CDR2: MNHEY, SVGEGT. Trimming took 8 bases from V and 0 from J, leaving 16 bases between them. The DNA of the CDR3 is TGTGCCAGCTGTTTAGCTTCTAGCTCGAACACCGGGGAGCTGTTTTTT. Translated: CASCLASSSNTGELFF.

This clonotype was detected only a few times. The final CDR3 position lacks the conserved phenylalanine or tryptophan, pointing to a likely read error. This chain links TRBV11-2 with TRBJ2-1; D tentatively fits TRBD1 or TRBD2 (5 bases each). Per the germline V gene, CDR1 is SGHAT and CDR2 is FQNNGV. This CDR3 comprises 15 residues. The CDR3 sequence is CDSSLGPEGSNEQFL. The CDR3 DNA reads as TGTGACAGCAGCTTAGGACCTGAGGGGAGCAATGAGCAGTTCTTA.

For this clonotype: Compared with germline, one end of the junction differs, possibly owing to a read error. The chain carries TRBV6-5 and TRBJ2-1, with D perhaps matching TRBD1 or TRBD2 (5 bases each). CDR1 and CDR2 (germline): MNHEY, SVGAGI. The CDR3 extends over 15 amino acids. The CDR3 spells CANCYSGGVGNGQFF. The DNA of the CDR3 is TGTGCCAACTGTTACTCTGGGGGAGTGGGTAATGGGCAGTTCTTC.

As to this clonotype: Sequence at one end of the junction differs from germline and may be a read error. The genes are TRBV11-3 and TRBJ2-2, with 7 bases that match TRBD1. CDR3 size: 15 residues. From germline, CDR1 is SGHNT and CDR2 YENEEA. CDR3 region: CAGSQGQFGTEEPFF. CDR3 coding DNA: TGTGCCGGCAGCCAGGGACAGTTCGGTACCGAGGAGCCTTTTTTT.

This clonotype is labeled medium-sized (0.01 to 0.1%). V gene TRBV12-3 or TRBV12-4 combines with J gene TRBJ2-1; TRBD2 might be the D (5 bases). CDR3 length: 15 amino acids. Trimming removed 6 bases at V and 3 bases at J, with 15 bases between. CDR3 nucleotide sequence: TGTGCCAGCAGCCATACTAGTTCTTACTACAATGAGCAGTTCTTC. Its translation: CASSHTSSYYNEQFF.

The gene calls are TRBV10-3 and TRBJ2-3; 10 bases map to TRBD2. The junction had 11 bases not matched to a gene; V was cut back by 4 bases and J by 4 bases. Per germline, CDR1 ENHRY and CDR2 SYGVKD. CDR3 length equals 17 residues. The CDR3: CAISVGWASGSPDTQYF. The CDR3 DNA reads TGTGCCATCAGTGTGGGTTGGGCTAGCGGGAGCCCAGATACGCAGTATTTT.

With regard to this clonotype: With a much larger clone just one base away, this may be a read error. The chain is built from TRBV20-1 and TRBJ2-5; weak D call: TRBD2 (5 bases). Germline V CDR1 and CDR2: DFQATT, SNEGSKA (reference sequence). Trimming pared 6 bases from V and 5 bases from J, leaving 16 bases between. This CDR3 has 13 residues. The CDR3 here is CSAENRDFETQYF. For the CDR3, the DNA is TGCAGTGCCGAAAACCGGGATTTCGAGACCCAGTACTTC.

Turning to this clonotype: Because it lacks the conserved phenylalanine or tryptophan at the end, this CDR3 is likely a read error. The V call is TRBV7-8, the J call TRBJ1-5, with 8 bases matching TRBD1. The CDR3 has 13 residues. J was trimmed by 7 bases and V by 6 bases; bases with no gene match: 5. Germline CDR1 SGHVS, CDR2 FQNEAQ. The CDR3 coding sequence is TGTGCCAGCAGTAGCGACAGGGGCCAGCCCCAGCATTAT. Translated, it gives CASSSDRGQPQHY.

As to this clonotype: At one boundary the junction diverges from the germline segment, which might be a read error. The chain has TRBV11-1 and TRBJ1-1; unclear D gene. The germline V gene encodes CDR1 SGHAT and CDR2 FQDESV (reference sequence). The CDR3 is made up of 13 amino acids. CDR3 sequence: CASSSERNTEVFF. The CDR3 DNA reads as TGTGCCAGCAGCTCGGAGAGAAACACTGAAGTTTTCTTT. Full variable domain (outside the CDR3, taken from reference TRBV11-1 and TRBJ1-1): EAEVAQSPRYKITEKSQAVAFWCDPISGHATLYWYRQILGQGPELLVQFQDESVVDDSQLPKDRFSAERLKGVDSTLKIQPAELGDSAMYLCASSSERNTEVFFGQGTRLTVV.

A note on this clonotype: It may be a read error: a sequence one base away is much more abundant. This chain links TRBV6-4 with TRBJ2-2, with 8 positions matching TRBD2. The V gene end was trimmed by 6 bases and the J gene end by 3 bases; junction bases not matched to a gene: 6. The CDR3 runs 15 residues. Germline CDR1 MRHNA, CDR2 SNTAGT. CDR3 DNA: TGTGCCAGCAGCACCGGGACTAGTGACACCGGGGAGCTGTTTTTT. Its protein product is CASSTGTSDTGELFF.

This clonotype was observed many times. This chain connects TRBV19 to TRBJ2-1; D not resolved. The CDR3 has 14 residues. V gave up 6 bases and J gave up 5 bases, with 14 bases separating them. CDR1 and CDR2 (germline): LNHDA, SQIVND (reference sequence). The DNA of the CDR3 is TGTGCCAGTAGCCCTTTGATCGTACACAATGAGCAGTTCTTC. This translates into CASSPLIVHNEQFF.

Notes on this clonotype: One end of the junction fails to match germline, which may point to a read error. The chain is built from TRBV12-3 or TRBV12-4 and TRBJ2-2; D may be TRBD2 (5 bases). This CDR3 is 15 amino acids long. CDR3 residues: CASSFSGIDIGKLFF. The CDR3 coding sequence is TGTGCCAGCAGTTTCTCTGGGATAGACATCGGGAAGCTGTTTTTT.

This clonotype was observed many times. The V call is TRBV6-1, the J call TRBJ2-1; TRBD1 is a possible D gene (6 bases). Germline lookup yields CDR1 MNHNS and CDR2 SASEGT. The CDR3 totals 12 residues. V was trimmed by 7 bases and J by 15 bases, leaving 19 bases between them. The CDR3 region has the DNA TGTGCCAGCAACGGACAGACGGGGATGCGGTTCTTC. It translates to CASNGQTGMRFF.

The gene calls are TRBV29-1 and TRBJ2-3; the D gene could be TRBD1 or TRBD2 (5 bases each). The V end was cut by 6 bases, the J end by 7 bases, with 17 bases between. CDR1 is SQVTM, CDR2 ANQGSEA, per germline. CDR3 length: 13 amino acids. The CDR3 DNA sequence: TGCAGCGTCATCCCTAGAGGGGTAAATACGCAGTATTTT. Amino acid sequence: CSVIPRGVNTQYF.

On this clonotype: Given the absence of the conserved phenylalanine or tryptophan at the CDR3 end, a read error is likely. V and J are TRBV13 and TRBJ2-5; D may be TRBD1 (5 bases). This CDR3 contains 12 residues. The germline CDR1 and CDR2 sequences are PRHDT and FYEKMQ (reference sequence). The V and J ends lost 2 bases and 5 bases respectively, with 6 bases between them. The CDR3 here is CASSLTGETQYL. The CDR3 bases are TGTGCCAGCAGCTTAACAGGCGAGACCCAGTACCTC.

V and J are TRBV5-1 and TRBJ1-6; a possible D gene is TRBD1 (6 bases). CDR3 size: 15 residues. V dropped 2 bases and J dropped 8 bases, with 14 bases sitting between them. CDR1 SGHRS and CDR2 YFSETQ come from the germline V gene. For the CDR3, the DNA is TGCGCCAGCAGCTTATACGGACAGAAGTATTCACCCCTCCACTTT. Its translation is CASSLYGQKYSPLHF.

This clonotype has a count of ten or more. The rearrangement joins TRBV5-1 to TRBJ1-1; the D gene is possibly TRBD1 (5 bases). The CDR3 consists of 14 residues. Germline values: CDR1 SGHRS, CDR2 YFSETQ. Trimming stripped 1 base from V and 7 bases from J, with 14 bases between. The CDR3, as DNA: TGCGCCAGCAGCTTGATCCCCGGGGCCGGTGAAGCTTTCTTT. Its protein product is CASSLIPGAGEAFF.

Note on this clonotype: The junction and the germline gene differ at one end; a read error may be behind it. This sequence joins TRBV11-3 and TRBJ2-1; D may be TRBD2 (6 bases). CDR3 length: 16 residues. Germline CDR1 is SGHNT and CDR2 is YENEEA. Written as DNA, the CDR3 is TGTGCCAGCAGCTTCCTGGCGCGGGATGGGTACAATAAGCAGTTCTTC. This gives the protein CASSFLARDGYNKQFF.